The TCR beta chain under discussion was sequenced for a study of beta chain features in type 1 diabetes. The sequenced template was cDNA made from the entire isolated RNA. The repertoire was sequenced with immunoSEQ multiplex PCR; TCRdb's copy has only in-frame clones and lacks some. The sample includes about 930,000 clones, 15% to 20% of them seen just once. This clone is a singleton in its sample. This CDR3 spans 14 amino acids. Germline V gene sequence: CDR1 LNHDA, CDR2 SQIVND (reference sequence). Trimming cost V 3 bases and J 0 bases, with 8 bases left between them. The source of this sequence is a woman between 18 and 29 years old in good health. The chain recombines TRBV19 with TRBJ1-1, with unresolved D. The sample was naive CD4+ T cells from blood. The CDR3 region is CASSIQPVNTEAFF. The CDR3 region has the DNA TGTGCCAGTAGTATCCAACCGGTGAACACTGAAGCTTTCTTT.